The clone carrying this TCR beta chain came up many times. The antigen is not known. This sample is part of a study of identical twins. Germline V lookup: CDR1 SGHTA, CDR2 FQGNSA. Trimming cost V 0 bases and J 4 bases, with 8 bases left between them. The CDR3 totals 14 residues. Via MiXCR, TCRdb re-called the 5' RACE reads, giving one row per CDR3 protein. Of 550,000 to 700,000 distinct CDR3 sequences listed, 9% to 10% are singletons. Study-level results: Twins showed weaker excess sharing in their beta out-of-frame sequences.

These sequences were also reported in another study, on yellow fever vaccine responses in identical twins.

Sequenced sample: PBMCs. This sequence originates from a woman younger than 30 in good health. This chain joins TRBV7-2 and TRBJ2-3; D is perhaps TRBD2 (5 bases). Written as DNA, the CDR3 is TGTGCCAGCAGCTTAGCGGGAGTGTCAGATACGCAGTATTTT. Translation gives CASSLAGVSDTQYF.